The clone carrying this T cell receptor (beta chain) was observed at least ten times. Trimming took 2 bases from V and 0 from J, leaving 9 bases between them. Germline assignment: CDR1 SGHTA and CDR2 FQGNSA. This CDR3 has 15 amino acids. This sample stems from a study of T cell repertoires in cytomegalovirus infection. MiXCR was run by TCRdb on the reads, yielding one entry per CDR3 protein. The table shows 150,000 to 200,000 distinct CDR3 sequences, with about an eighth occurring only once. The chain employs TRBV7-2 and TRBJ2-3, with D maybe TRBD2 (5 bases). Specimen: PBMCs. This sequence originates from a human donor in good health (CMV status not recorded). Some clones in this sample may be carry-over from other donors' samples. The CDR3 spells CASSLTRTSTDTQYF. CDR3 bases: TGTGCCAGCAGCTTAACGCGGACTAGCACAGATACGCAGTATTTT.